This passage covers 3 T cell receptor beta chains from one sample sequenced in a study of tumor-infiltrating lymphocytes in primary liver carcinoma. A constant-region primer primed TCR beta cDNA synthesis from about 490 ng of total RNA. It was through three nested multiplex PCR rounds of slightly modified ARM-PCR that TCR beta libraries arose. A C-beta reverse primer and TRBV1-TRBV30 forward primers served in each of the first two PCR rounds, at about 10 cycles apiece. TCRdb itself ran the multiplex PCR reads through MiXCR, one entry per CDR3 protein. Among approximately 310,000 distinct CDR3 sequences listed, more than 55% were seen once. Germline DNA was also extracted, while the blood RNA originated from unsorted whole blood. Sequenced sample: peripheral blood. Receptor source: a man aged 40-50 years with primary liver carcinoma and hepatitis B virus infection.

Worth noting for this clonotype: An end of the junction differs from the germline gene, which may be a read error. The V and J genes are TRBV7-9 and TRBJ2-3; D is unclear. CDR1 SEHNR and CDR2 FQNEAQ come from the germline V gene (reference sequence). This CDR3 contains 14 residues. The CDR3 coding sequence is TGTGCCAGCAGCCCGGACCCGAGCAGAGATACGCAGTATTTT. Translating gives CASSPDPSRDTQYF.

A word on this clonotype: A much larger clone differs by one base, so this may be a read error. The chain carries TRBV6-6 and TRBJ1-2, with 7 bases aligning to TRBD1. Germline V CDR1 and CDR2: MNHNY, SVGAGI (reference sequence). The CDR3 has 12 residues. Germline trimming cut 4 bases from V and 9 bases from J; bases unmatched to any gene: 5. The CDR3 DNA is TGTGCCAGCAGTTTCGACAGGGATTGCTACACCTTC. Translation gives CASSFDRDCYTF.

As to this clonotype: Possible read error: a much larger clone is one base away. The chain joins TRBV6-1 to TRBJ1-5, with D possibly being TRBD1 (5 bases). V gave up 2 bases and J gave up 3 bases, with 8 bases separating them. The CDR3 runs 14 residues. In germline, CDR1 is MNHNS, CDR2 SASEGT. The CDR3 DNA is TGTGCCAGCAGTGAACAGGGATACAATCAGCCCCAGCATTTT. Protein sequence: CASSEQGYNQPQHF.